The 31 T cell receptor beta chains below all came from one sample that was sequenced in a study of Graves' ophthalmopathy and Graves' hyperthyroidism. Amplifying from RNA transcripts, the study obtained TCR beta CDR3 regions. The authors performed first-round RT-PCR with HTBI primers and then a second-round multiplex PCR. TCRdb independently ran MiXCR on the multiplex PCR reads; one entry per CDR3 protein. The sample holds just over 400,000 distinct CDR3 sequences; under 25% are singletons and the top ten take 2.5% to 3%. The sequenced material came from peripheral blood. The source is a woman younger than 30 with stable Graves' hyperthyroidism.

In its sample, this clonotype was seen a few times. CDR3 region: CASSDSMNTEAFF. CDR3 sequence (DNA): TGTGCCAGCAGCGACAGCATGAACACTGAAGCTTTCTTT. V gene TRBV6-1 combines with J gene TRBJ1-1; the D gene is possibly TRBD1 (5 bases). CDR1 is MNHNS and CDR2 is SASEGT in the germline V gene. CDR3 length: 13 residues. V lost 6 bases, J lost 0 bases, and 8 bases lay in between.

This clonotype showed up just once. This chain links TRBV3-1 with TRBJ2-1, with D perhaps assigned TRBD1 or TRBD2 (5 bases each). Trimming took 1 base from V and 6 from J, leaving 13 bases between them. There are 15 residues in the CDR3. Germline V gives CDR1 LGHDT, CDR2 YNNKEL (reference sequence). The CDR3 nucleotides read TGTGCCAGCAGCCAAGCGGGGCTAGCAGTCAATGAGCAGTTCTTC. Amino acid sequence: CASSQAGLAVNEQFF.

In its sample, this clonotype was seen many times. The CDR3 here is CASKPGEDYEQYF. CDR3 DNA: TGTGCCAGCAAACCAGGGGAAGATTACGAGCAGTACTTC. The chain combines TRBV6-5 with TRBJ2-7; D might be TRBD1 (6 bases). The CDR3 has 13 amino acids. CDR1 and CDR2 from the germline V gene are MNHEY and SVGAGI. V gave up 7 bases and J gave up 4 bases, with 14 bases separating them.

This clonotype was seen repeatedly, ten times or more. The chain recombines TRBV7-2 with TRBJ2-7; D call uncertain. The CDR3 runs to 13 residues. Per the germline V gene, CDR1 is SGHTA and CDR2 is FQGNSA. Trimming took 5 bases from V and 4 from J, leaving 12 bases between them. The CDR3 DNA reads TGTGCCAGCAGCCGTCAAGGAGAATACGAGCAGTACTTC. Amino acid sequence: CASSRQGEYEQYF.

This clonotype was detected many times. The V and J genes are TRBV12-3 or TRBV12-4 and TRBJ2-5, with no clear D. V was shortened by 1 base and J by 0 bases, with 9 bases between the two germline ends. The CDR3 totals 15 residues. CDR3 DNA: TGTGCCAGCAGTTTAGGTGTCCAGTACCAAGAGACCCAGTACTTC. Protein sequence: CASSLGVQYQETQYF.

This clonotype occurred a few times. The V gene is TRBV12-3 or TRBV12-4, the J gene TRBJ1-6; tentative D call: TRBD1 (5 bases). CDR3 size: 19 residues. V dropped 3 bases and J dropped 7 bases, with 25 bases sitting between them. This chain's CDR3 is CASSFYPLLGQAGNSPLHF. CDR3 DNA: TGTGCCAGCAGTTTCTACCCTCTCCTCGGGCAGGCAGGGAATTCACCCCTCCACTTT.

Regarding this clonotype: Germline and junction disagree at one end, which may indicate a read error. The chain has TRBV6-4 and TRBJ2-3; possible D gene TRBD2, 5 bases. The CDR3 length is 14 residues. Germline CDR1 and CDR2: MRHNA and SNTAGT. The CDR3 loop is CTSSDSRGTDTQYF. As DNA, the CDR3 is TGTACCAGCAGTGACTCGCGGGGCACAGATACGCAGTATTTT.

This clonotype has at least ten counts. This chain connects TRBV7-2 to TRBJ1-1; no firm D call. Trimming cost V 4 bases and J 3 bases, with 9 bases left between them. The CDR3 consists of 13 residues. CDR1 SGHTA and CDR2 FQGNSA come from the germline V gene. Written as DNA, the CDR3 is TGTGCCAGCAGCTCGCAGACGGACACTGAAGCTTTCTTT. This codes for CASSSQTDTEAFF. The variable domain in full, completed from reference TRBV7-2 and TRBJ1-1, reads GAGVSQSPSNKVTEKGKDVELRCDPISGHTALYWYRQSLGQGLEFLIYFQGNSAPDKSGLPSDRFSAERTGGSVSTLTIQRTQQEDSAVYLCASSSQTDTEAFFGQGTRLTVV.

The chain joins TRBV6-1 to TRBJ1-5; D is ambiguous. The ends were cut back, 6 bases at V and 4 bases at J, with 13 bases in the middle. The length of the CDR3 is 14 residues. Per germline, CDR1 MNHNS and CDR2 SASEGT. The CDR3 loop is CASRDLRGNQPQHF. The CDR3 bases are TGTGCCAGCAGGGACCTCCGGGGAAATCAGCCCCAGCATTTT.

This clonotype was seen repeatedly, ten times or more. V and J are TRBV19 and TRBJ1-5; no definite D call. The CDR3 contains 17 residues. Trimming cost V 5 bases and J 1 base, with 18 bases left between them. CDR1 LNHDA and CDR2 SQIVND come from the germline V gene (reference sequence). The CDR3 spells CASSAELRAGSNQPQHF. The CDR3, as DNA: TGTGCCAGTAGTGCGGAGTTGAGGGCCGGGAGCAATCAGCCCCAGCATTTT.

This clonotype came up a few times. The gene calls are TRBV6-2 or TRBV6-3 and TRBJ1-1; 7 nucleotides align to TRBD1. The CDR3 extends over 18 amino acids. CDR1 and CDR2 from the germline V gene are MNHEY and SVGEGT. V was pared by 5 bases and J by 4 bases, with 19 bases of the junction left unmatched. The CDR3 spells CASSPRAGGSGSSTEAFF. As DNA, the CDR3 is TGTGCCAGCAGTCCCAGGGCAGGGGGATCGGGTTCGAGCACTGAAGCTTTCTTT.

At least ten counts were recorded for this clonotype. The CDR3 does not end in the conserved phenylalanine or tryptophan, so this is likely a read error. Because the CDR3's place on the DNA is in doubt, the DNA is left out and the CDR3 is given as listed by TCRdb. The rearrangement joins TRBV6-5 to TRBJ2-5; the DNA was not compared with TRBD1, the D call given in the table. The germline gives CDR1 MNHEY, CDR2 SVGAGI. The CDR3 length equals 12 residues, ends included. This chain's CDR3 is CASSYCESGVPS.

This clonotype was found many times. The chain uses TRBV7-8 and TRBJ1-5; D unresolved. In germline, CDR1 is SGHVS, CDR2 FQNEAQ. This CDR3 comprises 13 residues. Trimming cost V 1 base and J 7 bases, with 8 bases left between them. The CDR3, as DNA: TGTGCCAGCAGCTTAGAGAGGCCGCAGCCCCAGCATTTT. Its protein is CASSLERPQPQHF.

At least ten counts were recorded for this clonotype. Here the CDR3 reads CASITVGPAGGGYTF. DNA for the CDR3: TGTGCCAGCATAACCGTAGGGCCTGCTGGGGGCGGCTACACCTTC. This chain links TRBV5-5 with TRBJ1-2, with D perhaps matching TRBD1 (6 bases). Trimming removed 6 bases at V and 8 bases at J, with 23 bases between. Germline V gene lookup returns CDR1 SGHKS and CDR2 YYEKEE (reference sequence). The CDR3 is 15 residues long.

In this sample, this clonotype turned up many times. Written as DNA, the CDR3 is TGTGCCAGCAGCGATGACTGGACAGGACCTGAAGCTTTCTTT. This gives the protein CASSDDWTGPEAFF. The rearrangement joins TRBV7-9 to TRBJ1-1; 7 positions agree with TRBD1. Unmatched junction bases numbered 9, after V lost 5 bases and J lost 6 bases. CDR3 length equals 14 residues. The germline V gene has CDR1 SEHNR and CDR2 FQNEAQ (reference sequence).

The chain is built from TRBV28 and TRBJ2-5, with 14 bases lining up with TRBD2. Germline V lookup: CDR1 MDHEN, CDR2 SYDVKM. There are 16 residues in the CDR3. Trimming cost V 1 base and J 4 bases; bases outside gene matches: 2. CDR3 protein: CASSLSGLAGAETQYF. CDR3 in DNA: TGTGCCAGCAGTTTATCGGGACTAGCGGGAGCAGAGACCCAGTACTTC.

V usage is TRBV9 and J usage is TRBJ2-5; 8 bases are a match to TRBD1. Germline trimming cut 3 bases from V and 9 bases from J; bases unmatched to any gene: 13. Germline-derived CDR1 and CDR2 are SGDLS and YYNGEE. This CDR3 is 15 amino acids long. CDR3 DNA: TGTGCCAGCAGCGCCAGGACAGGGCCTCAAGGGGCCCAGTACTTC. Translated, it gives CASSARTGPQGAQYF.

This clonotype was picked up a small number of times. This chain links TRBV30 with TRBJ1-1; 7 nucleotides agree with TRBD1. Germline V gene sequence: CDR1 GTSNPN, CDR2 SVGIG (reference sequence). The junction had 9 bases not matched to a gene; V was cut back by 3 bases and J by 5 bases. The CDR3 totals 14 residues. The CDR3 protein is CAWRMRAGGTEAFF. For the CDR3, the DNA is TGTGCCTGGAGGATGAGGGCAGGGGGGACTGAAGCTTTCTTT.

This clonotype was recorded many times. The V and J genes are TRBV27 and TRBJ2-2, with TRBD2 matching 10 bases. Germline trimming cut 5 bases from V and 6 bases from J; bases unmatched to any gene: 6. Germline loops: CDR1 MNHEY, CDR2 SMNVEV (reference sequence). The CDR3 loop spans 15 amino acids. This chain's CDR3 is CASSPWTSGPGELFF. The CDR3 DNA reads TGTGCCAGCAGTCCCTGGACTAGCGGACCCGGGGAGCTGTTTTTT.

This clonotype was seen repeatedly, ten times or more. The chain couples TRBV6-2 or TRBV6-3 to TRBJ2-6, with D perhaps matching TRBD1 (6 bases). V lost 4 bases and J 2 bases, leaving 9 bases between the germline ends. In germline, CDR1 is MNHEY, CDR2 SVGEGT. CDR3 length equals 15 residues. For the CDR3, the DNA is TGTGCCAGCAGTTTCAGGGGCACTGGGGCCAACGTCCTGACTTTC. It is translated as CASSFRGTGANVLTF.

This clonotype was detected ten times or more. The chain carries TRBV27 and TRBJ1-1; D perhaps matches TRBD1 (6 bases). The CDR3 has 13 residues. Deletions cut 3 bases from V and 4 bases from J, with 9 bases between. CDR1 and CDR2 (germline): MNHEY, SMNVEV (reference sequence). CDR3 sequence (DNA): TGTGCCAGCAGTTTTTTGACAGGCACTGAAGCTTTCTTT. Protein sequence: CASSFLTGTEAFF.

The chain couples TRBV15 to TRBJ2-7; the D is unclear. Trimming pared 4 bases from V and 4 bases from J, leaving 11 bases between. The length of the CDR3 is 13 residues. In germline, CDR1 is LNHNV, CDR2 YYDKDF (reference sequence). CDR3 amino acids: CATSTREAYEQYF. The DNA for the CDR3 is TGTGCCACCAGCACCCGCGAGGCATACGAGCAGTACTTC.

This clonotype was counted at least ten times. The chain couples TRBV20-1 to TRBJ2-7; no clear D. V was trimmed by 3 bases and J by 2 bases, leaving 14 bases between them. Looked up from germline, CDR1 is DFQATT and CDR2 is SNEGSKA (reference sequence). CDR3 length: 14 amino acids. CDR3 sequence (DNA): TGCAGTGCTAGGCGGCAGGCCCAGACCTACGAGCAGTACTTC. Translation: CSARRQAQTYEQYF.

The chain employs TRBV6-5 and TRBJ1-5, with D possibly being TRBD1 (5 bases). The ends were cut back, 4 bases at V and 3 bases at J, with 7 bases in the middle. The CDR3 runs 13 residues. From germline, CDR1 is MNHEY and CDR2 SVGAGI. CDR3 DNA sequence: TGTGCCAGCAGTTCGGACACCAATCAGCCCCAGCATTTT. It encodes CASSSDTNQPQHF.

In its sample, this clonotype was seen many times. The chain combines TRBV2 with TRBJ2-5, with D perhaps matching TRBD1 (6 bases). Germline-derived CDR1 and CDR2 are SNHLY and FYNNEI. CDR3 size: 14 residues. Trimming removed 4 bases from V and 1 base from J, with 10 bases in between. The CDR3 region is CASSGRQAQETQYF. The CDR3 region has the DNA TGTGCCAGCAGTGGGAGACAGGCCCAAGAGACCCAGTACTTC.

Many counts were recorded for this clonotype. This rearrangement joins TRBV6-5 to TRBJ1-5, with D uncertain. V was shortened by 2 bases and J by 2 bases, with 7 bases between the two germline ends. The germline CDR1 and CDR2 sequences are MNHEY and SVGAGI. The CDR3 has 14 amino acids. The CDR3 sequence: CASSYRAGNQPQHF. DNA of the CDR3: TGTGCCAGCAGTTACAGGGCTGGCAATCAGCCCCAGCATTTT.

V is TRBV5-1 and J is TRBJ2-5; 13 nucleotides line up with TRBD2. From germline, CDR1 is SGHRS and CDR2 YFSETQ. CDR3 size: 16 residues. Unmatched junction bases numbered 8, after V lost 2 bases and J lost 7 bases. CDR3 DNA: TGCGCCAGCAGCTTTACCGGGACTAGCGGGACTGGGACCCAGTACTTC. This gives the protein CASSFTGTSGTGTQYF.

The gene calls are TRBV6-1 and TRBJ1-2, with D tentatively TRBD1 (6 bases). The V end was cut by 6 bases, the J end by 6 bases, with 14 bases between. Germline V gene sequence: CDR1 MNHNS, CDR2 SASEGT. This CDR3 has 13 residues. The CDR3 DNA sequence: TGTGCCAGCAGGGCAGGGGTTTTACATGGCTACACCTTC. Encoded protein: CASRAGVLHGYTF.

This clonotype was seen at least ten times. The chain combines TRBV2 with TRBJ1-6; possible D gene TRBD1, 6 bases. There are 16 residues in the CDR3. Per the germline V gene, CDR1 is SNHLY and CDR2 is FYNNEI. V gave up 3 bases and J gave up 7 bases, with 16 bases separating them. CDR3 nucleotide sequence: TGTGCCAGCAGTGATCGGGGGGCAGGCCCGAATTCACCCCTCCACTTT. It encodes CASSDRGAGPNSPLHF.

This clonotype was counted many times. The chain's CDR3 is CASSYASFRSSYNSPLHF. Here the CDR3 DNA reads TGTGCCAGCAGTTATGCCTCTTTCAGGAGCTCCTATAATTCACCCCTCCACTTT. The rearrangement links TRBV6-5 to TRBJ1-6; D ambiguous. Trimming took 3 bases from V and 0 from J, leaving 15 bases between them. Germline values: CDR1 MNHEY, CDR2 SVGAGI. The CDR3 consists of 18 residues.

This clonotype occurred many times. V and J are TRBV7-9 and TRBJ2-5, with D possibly called TRBD1 or TRBD2 (5 bases each). V was cut by 4 bases and J by 6 bases, with 12 bases left in between. The CDR3 extends over 13 amino acids. Looked up from germline, CDR1 is SEHNR and CDR2 is FQNEAQ (reference sequence). This CDR3 reads CASSSGRVKTQYF. In nucleotides, the CDR3 is TGTGCCAGCAGCTCGGGACGGGTGAAGACCCAGTACTTC. The full variable domain, with the rest looked up from reference TRBV7-9 and TRBJ2-5, is DTGVSQNPRHKITKRGQNVTFRCDPISEHNRLYWYRQTLGQGPEFLTYFQNEAQLEKSRLLSDRFSAERPKGSFSTLEIQRTEQGDSAMYLCASSSGRVKTQYFGPGTRLLVL.